A single sample gave rise to the 21 T cell receptor beta chains below, sequenced in a study of monozygotic twins with inflammatory bowel disease. For each CDR3 protein, TCRdb gives one entry from its re-call of the 5' RACE reads, without DNA. Found here are approximately 340,000 distinct CDR3 sequences; the top ten clones hold 2% to 2.5%. Sequencing was performed on blood. Receptor source: a human donor with ulcerative colitis or Crohn's disease, or a healthy co-twin of an affected twin (not recorded which).

The chain links TRBV6-2 or TRBV6-3 to TRBJ2-5; the D gene TCRdb calls, TRBD1, cannot be checked with no DNA. From germline, CDR1 is MNHEY and CDR2 SVGEGT. The CDR3 has 14 amino acids. The CDR3 reads CASSTHGTPETQYF.

The chain links TRBV2 to TRBJ2-1. The germline CDR1 and CDR2 sequences are SNHLY and FYNNEI. The CDR3 length is 17 residues. The CDR3 sequence is CASSDDGEESSYNEQFF.

This chain joins TRBV12-3 or TRBV12-4 and TRBJ1-2. The CDR3 extends over 11 amino acids. CDR3: CASSAEYGYTF.

The V gene is TRBV3-1, the J gene TRBJ1-3. The germline V gene has CDR1 LGHDT and CDR2 YNNKEL (reference sequence). This CDR3 is built from 15 residues. The CDR3 region is CASKFGLVSGNTIYF.

The chain joins TRBV14 to TRBJ2-1; TCRdb proposes TRBD2, but this gene call is untestable without DNA. This CDR3 is 15 amino acids long. The V gene's germline CDR1 is SGHDN and CDR2 FVKESK. The CDR3 region is CASSQVRRADNEQFF.

The rearrangement links TRBV5-1 to TRBJ1-4; no DNA is available, so the TRBD1 call from TCRdb remains unchecked. Germline assignment: CDR1 SGHRS and CDR2 YFSETQ. This CDR3 has 18 residues. This CDR3 is CASSLVPLGHPTNEKLFF. Combining the CDR3 with reference TRBV5-1 and TRBJ1-4 gives the whole variable domain KAGVTQTPRYLIKTRGQQVTLSCSPISGHRSVSWYQQTPGQGLQFLFEYFSETQRNKGNFPGRFSGRQFSNSRSEMNVSTLELGDSALYLCASSLVPLGHPTNEKLFFGSGTQLSVL.

The V gene is TRBV7-2, the J gene TRBJ2-7; the TCRdb call, TRBD2, lacks DNA for checking. The CDR3 spans 17 residues. Germline CDR1 SGHTA, CDR2 FQGNSA. CDR3 residues: CASSPHAGERGSYEQYF.

The chain carries TRBV20-1 and TRBJ2-1; TCRdb gives TRBD2 as the D gene, but with no DNA this cannot be confirmed. CDR1 is DFQATT and CDR2 is SNEGSKA in the germline V gene (reference sequence). The CDR3 runs 17 residues. The CDR3 sequence is CSARGLAGDPLYNEQFF.

The chain uses TRBV5-1 and TRBJ2-7. CDR1 is SGHRS and CDR2 is YFSETQ in the germline V gene. This CDR3 is 14 amino acids long. This CDR3 is CASSLGSGLYEQYF. The complete variable domain, with remaining parts taken from reference TRBV5-1 and TRBJ2-7, reads KAGVTQTPRYLIKTRGQQVTLSCSPISGHRSVSWYQQTPGQGLQFLFEYFSETQRNKGNFPGRFSGRQFSNSRSEMNVSTLELGDSALYLCASSLGSGLYEQYFGPGTRLTVT.

This chain links TRBV28 with TRBJ1-1; the TRBD1 assignment by TCRdb is unverifiable without DNA. This CDR3 has 14 amino acids. Germline CDR1 reads MDHEN; CDR2 reads SYDVKM. CDR3 region: CASSGDRGGTEAFF. Full variable domain (remainder filled in from reference TRBV28 and TRBJ1-1): DVKVTQSSRYLVKRTGEKVFLECVQDMDHENMFWYRQDPGLGLRLIYFSYDVKMKEKGDIPEGYSVSREKKERFSLILESASTNQTSMYLCASSGDRGGTEAFFGQGTRLTVV.

The V gene is TRBV18, the J gene TRBJ2-1; TCRdb lists TRBD1, though no DNA is available to test this call. Looked up from germline, CDR1 is KGHSH and CDR2 is LQKENI. This CDR3 comprises 14 residues. CDR3 amino acids: CASSPPAGYNEQLF. Drawing the rest from reference TRBV18 and TRBJ2-1, the complete variable domain is NAGVMQNPRHLVRRRGQEARLRCSPMKGHSHVYWYRQLPEEGLKFMVYLQKENIIDESGMPKERFSAEFPKEGPSILRIQQVVRGDSAAYFCASSPPAGYNEQLFGPGTRLTVL.

This chain connects TRBV5-5 to TRBJ1-2; absent DNA, TCRdb's TRBD1 call cannot be checked. Germline lookup yields CDR1 SGHKS and CDR2 YYEKEE (reference sequence). The CDR3 is 14 residues long. This CDR3 reads CASSLRQVGYGYTF.

J is TRBJ1-1 and V is TRBV20-1. The germline V gene has CDR1 DFQATT and CDR2 SNEGSKA (reference sequence). The CDR3 sequence is 13 residues long. The CDR3: CSASQQGGTEAFF.

The V and J genes are TRBV9 and TRBJ2-5. The CDR3 is 12 residues long. Germline V lookup: CDR1 SGDLS, CDR2 YYNGEE. The CDR3 loop is CASSVEGETQYF.

The chain combines TRBV18 with TRBJ1-2; with no DNA, the TCRdb D assignment of TRBD1 cannot be verified. CDR1 and CDR2 from the germline V gene are KGHSH and LQKENI. The CDR3 covers 14 residues. CDR3 in amino acids: CASSPEQGIYGYTF.

The chain recombines TRBV20-1 with TRBJ1-4; TCRdb lists TRBD1, though no DNA is available to test this call. CDR1 and CDR2 from the germline V gene are DFQATT and SNEGSKA (reference sequence). The length of the CDR3 is 13 residues. The CDR3 protein is CSADPGAEEKLFF.

The rearrangement joins TRBV9 to TRBJ2-3. CDR3 length: 13 residues. Germline V lookup: CDR1 SGDLS, CDR2 YYNGEE. This chain's CDR3 is CASSVRGGNTQYF.

The chain uses TRBV20-1 and TRBJ2-7; TCRdb's D call of TRBD2 is untestable without DNA. This CDR3 is built from 15 residues. Looked up from germline, CDR1 is DFQATT and CDR2 is SNEGSKA (reference sequence). The CDR3 protein is CSARLERGVTREQYF.

The chain combines TRBV3-1 with TRBJ2-7. Germline lookup yields CDR1 LGHDT and CDR2 YNNKEL (reference sequence). CDR3 size: 15 residues. CDR3 amino acids: CASSQDASSSYEQYF.

This chain uses TRBV5-1 with TRBJ2-1; there is no DNA to check the TCRdb D call of TRBD1. CDR1 is SGHRS and CDR2 is YFSETQ in the germline V gene. The CDR3 extends over 16 amino acids. The CDR3 loop is CASSLYTQGAGNEQFF.

The chain links TRBV7-8 to TRBJ1-6. The germline CDR1 and CDR2 sequences are SGHVS and FQNEAQ. The CDR3 consists of 14 residues. The CDR3 loop reads CASSLGYRDSPLHF.